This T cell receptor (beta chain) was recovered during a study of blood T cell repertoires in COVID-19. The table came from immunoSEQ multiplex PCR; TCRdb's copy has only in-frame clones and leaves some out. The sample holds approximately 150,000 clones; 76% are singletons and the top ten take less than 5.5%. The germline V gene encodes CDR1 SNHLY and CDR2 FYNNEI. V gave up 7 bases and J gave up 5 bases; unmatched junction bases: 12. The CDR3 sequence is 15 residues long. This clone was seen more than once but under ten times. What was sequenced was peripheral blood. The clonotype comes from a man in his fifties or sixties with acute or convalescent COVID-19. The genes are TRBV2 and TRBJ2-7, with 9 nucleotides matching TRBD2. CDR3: CASKYVASGNDEQYF. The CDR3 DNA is TGTGCCAGCAAGTACGTTGCTAGCGGGAACGACGAGCAGTACTTC.